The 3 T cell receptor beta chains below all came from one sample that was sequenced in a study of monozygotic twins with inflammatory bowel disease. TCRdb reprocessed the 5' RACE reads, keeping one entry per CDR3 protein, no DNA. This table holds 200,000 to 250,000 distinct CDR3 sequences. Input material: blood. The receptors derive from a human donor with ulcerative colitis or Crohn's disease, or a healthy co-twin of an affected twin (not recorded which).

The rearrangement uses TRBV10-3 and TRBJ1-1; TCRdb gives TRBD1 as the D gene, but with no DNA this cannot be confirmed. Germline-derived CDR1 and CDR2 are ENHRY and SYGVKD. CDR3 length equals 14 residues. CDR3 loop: CAISETGRDTEAFF.

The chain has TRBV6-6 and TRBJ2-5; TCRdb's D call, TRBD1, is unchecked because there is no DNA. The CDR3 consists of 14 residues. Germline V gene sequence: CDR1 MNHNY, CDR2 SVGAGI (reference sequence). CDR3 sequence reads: CASSRTSFQETQYF.

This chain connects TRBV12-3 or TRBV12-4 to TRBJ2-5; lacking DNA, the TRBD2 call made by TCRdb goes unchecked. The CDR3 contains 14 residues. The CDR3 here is CASSFGSGRGSQYF.